The 17 T cell receptor beta chains given below trace back to one sample, sequenced in a study of T cells in women clearing cervical HPV infection. Clones were sequenced by immunoSEQ multiplex PCR, and TCRdb holds only the in-frame ones, with some missing. This sample's table has some 31,000 clones. What was sequenced was blood buffy coat. Receptors were obtained from a woman aged 18-70 years with a cervical HPV16 infection that either progressed to CIN3+ or cleared (not recorded which).

Remarks on this clone: Sequencing ends 3 residues short of the CDR3 end; the germline J gene provides the rest. The chain couples TRBV4-2 to TRBJ1-2; no reliable D call. The germline CDR1 and CDR2 sequences are LGHNA and YNFKEQ. V was cut by 0 bases and J by 4 bases, with 9 bases left in between. The CDR3 consists of 14 residues. CDR3 in amino acids: CASSQERPLYGYTF. The sequenced CDR3 bases are TGTGCCAGCAGCCAAGAGAGGCCCCTCTATGGC.

As concerns this clone: The missing CDR3 end, 3 residues past where the read stops, is filled in from the germline J gene. The chain couples TRBV20-1 to TRBJ2-3; D may be TRBD1 (6 bases). The length of the CDR3 is 15 residues. Trimming shortened V by 2 bases and J by 5 bases, and 17 bases separated the two germline ends. Looked up from germline, CDR1 is DFQATT and CDR2 is SNEGSKA (reference sequence). CDR3 DNA, as far as it was read: TGCAGTGCTAGAAGGGCACAGGGACGCGGAGATACG. Protein: CSARRAQGRGDT. The full-length CDR3 reads as CSARRAQGRGDTQYF.

With regard to this clone: Read data end 3 residues before the CDR3 end; the end is taken from the germline J gene. This chain uses TRBV5-1 with TRBJ2-5, with 10 bases lining up with TRBD2. Germline V gives CDR1 SGHRS, CDR2 YFSETQ. J lost 2 bases, V lost 1 base, and 5 bases had no gene match. The CDR3 runs to 16 residues. Partial CDR3 DNA: TGCGCCAGCAGCTTGAGTTCTAGCGGGGGACAAGAGACC. Encoded protein: CASSLSSSGGQET. Given in full, the CDR3 is CASSLSSSGGQETQYF. Variable domain in full (rest from reference TRBV5-1 and TRBJ2-5): KAGVTQTPRYLIKTRGQQVTLSCSPISGHRSVSWYQQTPGQGLQFLFEYFSETQRNKGNFPGRFSGRQFSNSRSEMNVSTLELGDSALYLCASSLSSSGGQETQYFGPGTRLLVL.

Of note for this clone: Sequencing ends 3 residues short of the CDR3 end; the germline J gene provides the rest. This chain joins TRBV19 and TRBJ2-1; D gene unclear. Between the trimmed V and J ends, which lost 4 bases and 1 base, there was a span of 14 bases. CDR1 is LNHDA, CDR2 SQIVND, per germline (reference sequence). This CDR3 region has 16 residues. The sequenced part of the CDR3 DNA is TGTGCCAGTAGTACCCAAGTCGCTCGGTCCTACAATGAG. Protein: CASSTQVARSYNE. The whole CDR3 region reads CASSTQVARSYNEQFF.

To note about this clone: The read falls 3 residues short of the CDR3 end, and the missing part is taken from the germline J gene. The chain couples TRBV19 to TRBJ2-7; 9 nucleotides line up with TRBD1. The CDR3 spans 15 residues. Germline loops: CDR1 LNHDA, CDR2 SQIVND (reference sequence). With 5 bases clipped from V and 4 bases from J, the junction kept 9 bases outside the gene matches. The part of the CDR3 DNA that was read is TGTGCCAGTAGTGTAACCGGGACAGGGACGTACGAG. The encoded protein is CASSVTGTGTYE. The complete CDR3 protein is CASSVTGTGTYEQYF. Full variable domain (remainder filled in from reference TRBV19 and TRBJ2-7): DGGITQSPKYLFRKEGQNVTLSCEQNLNHDAMYWYRQDPGQGLRLIYYSQIVNDFQKGDIAEGYSVSREKKESFPLTVTSAQKNPTAFYLCASSVTGTGTYEQYFGPGTRLTVT.

In regard to this clone: The read ends 3 residues shy of where the CDR3 ends; the end is completed using the germline J gene. The rearrangement joins TRBV20-1 to TRBJ2-3; tentatively, D is TRBD2 (7 bases). CDR3 length: 15 residues. The germline V gene has CDR1 DFQATT and CDR2 SNEGSKA (reference sequence). The V gene lost 2 bases and the J gene lost 6 bases, with 18 bases spanning the gap. The CDR3 loop reads CSARWGGHMLDTQYF. CDR3 DNA (partial): TGCAGTGCTAGATGGGGGGGACATATGCTGGATACG.

Points on this clone: The read terminates 3 residues ahead of where the CDR3 ends, so the germline J gene completes it. This rearrangement joins TRBV6-4 to TRBJ2-1; 9 nucleotides agree with TRBD1. V lost 4 bases and J lost 4; bases outside the gene matches: 5. Germline V gene data show CDR1 as MRHNA and CDR2 as SNTAGT. The CDR3 is 15 amino acids. CDR3 sequence reads: CASSARQGGYNEQFF. Partial CDR3 DNA: TGTGCCAGCAGTGCGCGACAGGGGGGGTACAATGAG.

Points on this clone: The missing CDR3 end, 3 residues past where the read stops, is filled in from the germline J gene. J is TRBJ2-1 and V is TRBV30, with D tentatively TRBD2 (5 bases). Germline V gene data show CDR1 as GTSNPN and CDR2 as SVGIG (reference sequence). The V end lost 0 bases, the J end lost 8 bases, and 14 bases lay between the germline ends. This CDR3 has 14 residues. Here the CDR3 reads CAWSVELVRDEQFF. The CDR3 DNA, read in part, is TGTGCCTGGAGTGTAGAACTAGTTCGCGATGAG.

As regards this clone: The missing CDR3 end, 3 residues past where the read stops, is filled in from the germline J gene. The gene calls are TRBV7-2 and TRBJ1-1, with TRBD1 as a possible D gene (6 bases). Trimming took 2 bases from V and 1 from J, leaving 8 bases between them. CDR3 length: 14 amino acids. Germline values: CDR1 SGHTA, CDR2 FQGNSA. The CDR3 protein is CASSLKGGNTEAFF. Partial CDR3 DNA: TGTGCCAGCAGCTTAAAAGGGGGGAACACTGAA. The full variable domain, completed using reference TRBV7-2 and TRBJ1-1, is GAGVSQSPSNKVTEKGKDVELRCDPISGHTALYWYRQSLGQGLEFLIYFQGNSAPDKSGLPSDRFSAERTGGSVSTLTIQRTQQEDSAVYLCASSLKGGNTEAFFGQGTRLTVV.

As regards this clone: The observed sequence ends 3 residues before the CDR3 terminus, with the missing tail filled in from the germline J gene. The gene calls are TRBV12-3 or TRBV12-4 and TRBJ2-3; 8 nucleotides agree with TRBD2. The J segment lost 3 bases and the V segment lost 2 bases, leaving 4 bases of the junction unmatched. There are 15 residues in the CDR3. The CDR3: CASSLMGTRTDTQYF. The sequenced CDR3 bases are TGTGCCAGCAGTTTAATGGGGACTAGAACAGATACG.

To note about this clone: The CDR3 end is not reached by the read, which stops 3 residues before it; the germline J gene fills it in. The chain carries TRBV13 and TRBJ1-1; 7 nucleotides align to TRBD1. CDR1 and CDR2 (germline): PRHDT, FYEKMQ (reference sequence). V lost 5 bases, J lost 0 bases, and 6 bases stayed unmatched. The CDR3 runs to 15 residues. The part of the CDR3 DNA that was read is TGTGCCAGCAGCCTGTTGGGACAGCTGAACACTGAA. Translated, it gives CASSLLGQLNTE. The entire CDR3 protein is CASSLLGQLNTEAFF.

With respect to this clone: The read ends 3 residues early relative to the CDR3; the germline J gene fills the gap. V and J are TRBV28 and TRBJ1-3, with 8 bases identical to TRBD1. CDR3 length equals 14 residues. V was pared by 6 bases and J by 4 bases, with 5 bases of the junction left unmatched. The germline gives CDR1 MDHEN, CDR2 SYDVKM. Incomplete CDR3 DNA: TGTGCCAGCAGGGAGGGACAGGAGGGAAACACC. Translated, it gives CASREGQEGNT. The CDR3, in full, reads CASREGQEGNTIYF. Full variable domain (rest looked up from reference TRBV28 and TRBJ1-3): DVKVTQSSRYLVKRTGEKVFLECVQDMDHENMFWYRQDPGLGLRLIYFSYDVKMKEKGDIPEGYSVSREKKERFSLILESASTNQTSMYLCASREGQEGNTIYFGEGSWLTVV.

Concerning this clone itself: The read finishes 3 residues shy of the CDR3 end, and the germline J gene is used to complete it. V gene TRBV20-1 combines with J gene TRBJ2-3, with 9 positions matching TRBD2. Germline-derived CDR1 and CDR2 are DFQATT and SNEGSKA (reference sequence). V gave up 1 base and J gave up 2 bases; unmatched junction bases: 10. The CDR3 contains 17 residues. The CDR3: CSARGLGAGGLTDTQYF. The covered CDR3 bases are TGCAGTGCTAGAGGCCTAGGAGCGGGAGGCCTCACAGATACG.

CDR3 loop: CASSTTTLGQLSSPLHF. CDR3 bases read: TGTGCCAGCTCGACAACTACGTTGGGACAGTTGAGTTCACCC. V usage is TRBV19 and J usage is TRBJ1-6; TRBD1 aligns across 7 bases. The read ends 3 residues before the CDR3 terminus; that terminus is restored from the germline J gene. CDR1 is LNHDA and CDR2 is SQIVND in the germline V gene (reference sequence). The CDR3 has 17 amino acids. V lost 9 bases to trimming and J lost 9 bases; unmatched junction nucleotides: 20. Filled out from reference TRBV19 and TRBJ1-6, the complete variable domain reads DGGITQSPKYLFRKEGQNVTLSCEQNLNHDAMYWYRQDPGQGLRLIYYSQIVNDFQKGDIAEGYSVSREKKESFPLTVTSAQKNPTAFYLCASSTTTLGQLSSPLHFGNGTRLTVT.

Details on this clone: The sequence runs out 3 residues before the end of the CDR3; the remainder is reconstructed from the germline J gene. The chain joins TRBV20-1 to TRBJ2-1; perhaps TRBD2 as D (5 bases). CDR3 length: 14 residues. V lost 3 bases to trimming and J lost 8 bases, with 17 bases between them. Germline CDR1 and CDR2: DFQATT and SNEGSKA (reference sequence). Incomplete CDR3 DNA: TGCAGTGCTAGCAGCGGAGACTCTTCGGATGAG. Translation gives CSASSGDSSDE. The complete CDR3 sequence is CSASSGDSSDEQFF.

In regard to this clone: The read ends 3 residues before the CDR3 terminus; that terminus is restored from the germline J gene. The chain links TRBV7-9 to TRBJ2-7, with a tentative D call TRBD1 (7 bases). Germline V lookup: CDR1 SEHNR, CDR2 FQNEAQ (reference sequence). The CDR3 covers 15 residues. Trimming left V 5 bases short and J 5 bases short, with 19 bases between. CDR3 DNA (partial): TGTGCCAGCAGCCCTTCTGACAGGGACTTGGACGAG. This sequence encodes CASSPSDRDLDE. The complete CDR3 reads CASSPSDRDLDEQYF. The full variable domain, its missing parts supplied by reference TRBV7-9 and TRBJ2-7, is DTGVSQNPRHKITKRGQNVTFRCDPISEHNRLYWYRQTLGQGPEFLTYFQNEAQLEKSRLLSDRFSAERPKGSFSTLEIQRTEQGDSAMYLCASSPSDRDLDEQYFGPGTRLTVT.

With respect to this clone: One end of the junction does not line up with germline, which may come from a read error. The CDR3 is cut off 3 residues early in the read; its end comes from the germline J gene. The rearrangement links TRBV4-1 to TRBJ2-7, with 12 positions matching TRBD2. This CDR3 spans 16 amino acids. Germline V gives CDR1 MGHRA, CDR2 YSYEKL. The covered CDR3 bases are TGCACCAGCAGCCATGGGACTAGCGGGTTCTCCTACGAG. Translating it yields CTSSHGTSGFSYE. The full CDR3 is CTSSHGTSGFSYEQYF.